Below are 30 T cell receptor beta chains sequenced from a single sample in a study of blood T cells in healthy people across ages. Next came a second PCR, run for about 6 to 12 cycles, which used a sample-barcoded 5' primer along with a J-beta primer mix. TCRdb called the 5' RACE reads again in MiXCR, with one record for every CDR3 protein. The sample records roughly 1,300,000 distinct CDR3 sequences, 59% being singletons. Material for sequencing was blood. These TCRs come from a man aged 18-30 years in good health.

V is TRBV28 and J is TRBJ2-1; a weak D match, TRBD1 (5 bases). The assigned J gene may be wrong: the sequence end matches TRBJ2-7 better. There are 14 residues in the CDR3. Germline V CDR1 and CDR2: MDHEN, SYDVKM. CDR3 coding DNA: TGTGCCAGCAGTCGCACAGGTCTCGCCTACGAGCAGTACTTC. It translates to CASSRTGLAYEQYF.

This chain uses TRBV3-1 with TRBJ2-7, with D possibly being TRBD2 (6 bases). V lost 4 bases and J lost 12, with 22 bases in between. This CDR3 is 14 amino acids long. Germline V gene sequence: CDR1 LGHDT, CDR2 YNNKEL (reference sequence). CDR3 in DNA: TGTGCCAGCAGCCCCTCGCTGGGTAGCGGTCCAACGTACTTC. Protein sequence: CASSPSLGSGPTYF.

This chain connects TRBV20-1 to TRBJ2-1, with 11 bases aligning to TRBD2. This CDR3 is built from 15 residues. Per germline, CDR1 DFQATT and CDR2 SNEGSKA (reference sequence). V lost 0 bases and J lost 4; bases outside the gene matches: 2. CDR3 loop: CSARDGTSGYNEQFF. In DNA form, the CDR3 reads TGCAGTGCTAGAGATGGGACTAGCGGTTACAATGAGCAGTTCTTC.

As to this clonotype: A read error may explain this, as a much larger clone is one base away. The J gene is TRBJ2-5, the V gene TRBV29-1, with no clear D. The CDR3 has 12 amino acids. In germline, CDR1 is SQVTM, CDR2 ANQGSEA. CDR3: CSVAYSEETRYF. In DNA, the CDR3 is TGCAGCGTTGCTTACAGCGAAGAGACCCGGTACTTC.

This clonotype was seen only once. This CDR3 reads CASSPVGGGSYNEQFF. For the CDR3, the DNA is TGTGCCAGCAGTCCTGTAGGCGGGGGCTCGTACAATGAGCAGTTCTTC. The chain links TRBV12-3 or TRBV12-4 to TRBJ2-1; maybe TRBD2 (7 bases). The CDR3 contains 16 residues. Trimming pared 5 bases from V and 4 bases from J, leaving 18 bases between.

The chain uses TRBV6-4 and TRBJ2-1; 9 bases match TRBD2. V lost 6 bases to trimming and J lost 9 bases; unmatched junction nucleotides: 9. Germline loops: CDR1 MRHNA, CDR2 SNTAGT. The CDR3 runs 14 residues. The CDR3 protein is CASRTSGPGSEQFF. CDR3 in DNA: TGTGCCAGCAGGACTAGCGGCCCAGGTAGTGAGCAGTTCTTC.

This sequence joins TRBV10-3 and TRBJ2-7; D may be TRBD1 (5 bases). V lost 0 bases, J lost 4 bases, and 16 bases lay in between. Germline lookup yields CDR1 ENHRY and CDR2 SYGVKD. The CDR3 length is 16 residues. CDR3 residues: CAISESNGRAVYEQYF. DNA of the CDR3: TGTGCCATCAGTGAGTCGAACGGCAGGGCGGTTTACGAGCAGTACTTC.

This chain connects TRBV4-1 to TRBJ2-1; TRBD2 aligns across 7 bases. The CDR3 extends over 16 amino acids. Per germline, CDR1 MGHRA and CDR2 YSYEKL. The V and J ends lost 0 bases and 7 bases, in that order; junction bases with no gene match: 9. The CDR3 spells CASSQDGGGPMNEQFF. In DNA form, the CDR3 reads TGCGCCAGCAGCCAAGACGGGGGAGGGCCTATGAATGAGCAGTTCTTC.

The rearrangement links TRBV2 to TRBJ2-1, with 9 bases matching TRBD2. The trim removed 3 bases at V and 2 bases at J, leaving 2 bases unmatched. Germline CDR1 SNHLY, CDR2 FYNNEI. This CDR3 spans 15 amino acids. The CDR3 nucleotides read TGTGCCAGCAGTGAGGGGACTAGCACCTACAATGAGCAGTTCTTC. Translation: CASSEGTSTYNEQFF.

This chain uses TRBV10-3 with TRBJ2-3, with 7 nucleotides matching TRBD1. The germline V gene has CDR1 ENHRY and CDR2 SYGVKD. The CDR3 has 14 amino acids. V was clipped by 6 bases and J by 4 bases; unmatched bases: 7. Written as DNA, the CDR3 is TGTGCCATCAGACAGGGGTGGAGTGCAGATACGCAGTATTTT. Its translation: CAIRQGWSADTQYF.

The chain joins TRBV2 to TRBJ2-2; D possibly corresponds to TRBD1 (5 bases). In germline, CDR1 is SNHLY, CDR2 FYNNEI. The V end was cut by 2 bases, the J end by 8 bases, with 15 bases between. This CDR3 has 15 amino acids. The CDR3 sequence is CASSELTGGGGELFF. In DNA, the CDR3 is TGTGCCAGCAGTGAATTAACAGGTGGTGGGGGGGAGCTGTTTTTT.

This clonotype appeared many times. The rearrangement joins TRBV25-1 to TRBJ1-2; TRBD1 matches 7 bases. CDR1 and CDR2 from the germline V gene are MGHDK and SYGVNS. CDR3 length: 13 residues. Trimming cost V 4 bases and J 4 bases; bases outside gene matches: 3. Here the CDR3 reads CASSGGTAYGYTF. The CDR3 DNA reads TGTGCCAGCAGTGGCGGGACAGCCTATGGCTACACCTTC.

CDR3 sequence reads: CASSPPVQGTGNTIYF. CDR3 DNA sequence: TGTGCCAGCTCACCACCTGTACAGGGAACTGGAAACACCATATATTTT. The rearrangement links TRBV18 to TRBJ1-3, with D perhaps TRBD1 (6 bases). V dropped 0 bases and J dropped 2 bases, with 11 bases sitting between them. The CDR3 sequence is 16 residues long. Germline V lookup: CDR1 KGHSH, CDR2 LQKENI.

The V call is TRBV6-1, the J call TRBJ2-7; D is ambiguous. Germline V gene data show CDR1 as MNHNS and CDR2 as SASEGT. The V gene lost 8 bases and the J gene lost 2 bases, with 16 bases spanning the gap. This CDR3 contains 14 residues. This CDR3 is CASGREGFAYEQYF. The CDR3 DNA reads as TGTGCCAGCGGAAGGGAAGGGTTCGCCTACGAGCAGTACTTC.

J is TRBJ2-1 and V is TRBV29-1, with TRBD2 identical over 12 bases. CDR3 length: 13 amino acids. Germline CDR1 and CDR2: SQVTM and ANQGSEA. V lost 6 bases and J lost 9; bases outside the gene matches: 6. The CDR3 bases are TGCAGCGTCCTAGCGGGGGGGCTTTCTGAGCAGTTCTTC. The encoded protein is CSVLAGGLSEQFF.

The V call is TRBV27, the J call TRBJ2-5, with 10 nucleotides matching TRBD2. CDR1 MNHEY and CDR2 SMNVEV come from the germline V gene (reference sequence). V lost 5 bases to trimming and J lost 3 bases; unmatched junction nucleotides: 3. The CDR3 has 14 residues. The CDR3 sequence is CASSQLAGKETQYF. As DNA, the CDR3 is TGTGCCAGCAGTCAACTAGCGGGGAAAGAGACCCAGTACTTC.

The chain links TRBV27 to TRBJ2-3; TRBD2 agrees at 13 bases. The V segment lost 6 bases and the J segment 6 bases; nucleotides outside the gene matches: 15. This CDR3 has 18 residues. Germline CDR1 and CDR2: MNHEY and SMNVEV (reference sequence). CDR3 loop: CASSLTAWTSGSGDTQYF. The CDR3 region has the DNA TGTGCCAGCAGCCTAACCGCCTGGACTAGCGGGAGTGGGGATACGCAGTATTTT.

The V call is TRBV20-1, the J call TRBJ1-2; the D is unclear. The CDR3 loop spans 11 amino acids. V lost 1 base and J lost 6, with 6 bases in between. Germline lookup yields CDR1 DFQATT and CDR2 SNEGSKA (reference sequence). Here the CDR3 DNA reads TGCAGTGCTAGAGGGGTTGATGGCTACACCTTC. It encodes CSARGVDGYTF.

This clonotype was seen a few times. The chain employs TRBV14 and TRBJ2-5; D call uncertain. The CDR3 has 15 amino acids. V lost 1 base and J lost 1, with 10 bases in between. CDR1 and CDR2 (germline): SGHDN, FVKESK. CDR3 bases: TGTGCCAGCAGCCAAGTCTTCACAGCCCAAGAGACCCAGTACTTC. Its translation: CASSQVFTAQETQYF.

V is TRBV4-2 and J is TRBJ1-4; D not certain. Trimming shortened V by 4 bases and J by 0 bases, and 15 bases separated the two germline ends. The germline V gene has CDR1 LGHNA and CDR2 YNFKEQ. The CDR3 consists of 17 residues. The chain's CDR3 is CASSPTSNPPTNEKLFF. The CDR3 nucleotides are TGTGCCAGCAGCCCAACCAGTAACCCGCCAACTAATGAAAAACTGTTTTTT.

This clonotype was counted between two and nine times. This chain uses TRBV11-3 with TRBJ2-1, with 9 bases that match TRBD2. Trimming cost V 1 base and J 5 bases; bases outside gene matches: 3. CDR3 length: 15 amino acids. CDR1 and CDR2 from the germline V gene are SGHNT and YENEEA. The CDR3 loop is CASSLGASGNNEQFF. The DNA for the CDR3 is TGTGCCAGCAGCTTAGGTGCTAGCGGGAACAATGAGCAGTTCTTC.

The rearrangement joins TRBV28 to TRBJ2-2; 7 bases map to TRBD1. The CDR3 loop spans 14 amino acids. Germline loops: CDR1 MDHEN, CDR2 SYDVKM. V was clipped by 8 bases and J by 3 bases; unmatched bases: 6. The CDR3 loop reads CASVRQGYTGELFF. CDR3 nucleotide sequence: TGTGCCAGCGTTCGACAGGGCTACACCGGGGAGCTGTTTTTT.

CDR3 amino acids: CASSQAFGVREQFF. CDR3 coding DNA: TGCGCCAGCAGCCAGGCTTTCGGGGTCCGGGAGCAGTTCTTC. The chain recombines TRBV4-1 with TRBJ2-1; tentative D call: TRBD2 (5 bases). This CDR3 contains 14 residues. The ends were cut back, 3 bases at V and 10 bases at J, with 16 bases in the middle. Per the germline V gene, CDR1 is MGHRA and CDR2 is YSYEKL.

This sequence joins TRBV6-5 and TRBJ2-1; D is unclear. The CDR3 length is 14 residues. The V gene lost 2 bases and the J gene lost 3 bases, with 8 bases spanning the gap. Germline CDR1 and CDR2: MNHEY and SVGAGI. For the CDR3, the DNA is TGTGCCAGCAGTTACGTTGCCCGCTACAATGAGCAGTTCTTC. Translating gives CASSYVARYNEQFF.

This rearrangement joins TRBV2 to TRBJ1-1; perhaps TRBD1 as D (5 bases). The ends were cut back, 10 bases at V and 2 bases at J, with 11 bases in the middle. The CDR3 spans 12 residues. CDR1 is SNHLY and CDR2 is FYNNEI in the germline V gene. The CDR3 DNA follows: TGTGCCAACGACAGATCTAACACTGAAGCTTTCTTT. This gives the protein CANDRSNTEAFF.

This chain uses TRBV2 with TRBJ2-3; D remains unclear. V was trimmed by 6 bases and J by 7 bases, leaving 20 bases between them. The germline CDR1 and CDR2 sequences are SNHLY and FYNNEI. This CDR3 region has 15 residues. The DNA for the CDR3 is TGTGCCAGCAGGAGAACCGACGGTCCACAGAATACGCAGTATTTT. Translated: CASRRTDGPQNTQYF.

This chain connects TRBV4-2 to TRBJ2-1, with a tentative D call TRBD2 (6 bases). Germline values: CDR1 LGHNA, CDR2 YNFKEQ. This CDR3 is 13 amino acids long. V was cut by 4 bases and J by 6 bases, with 10 bases left in between. The CDR3 DNA reads TGTGCCAGCAGCCGAGGGACTTTCAATGAGCAGTTCTTC. This gives the protein CASSRGTFNEQFF.

The chain has TRBV2 and TRBJ2-7; 9 bases map to TRBD2. CDR1 SNHLY and CDR2 FYNNEI come from the germline V gene. The CDR3 is made up of 15 amino acids. After removal of 3 bases from V and 5 bases from J, the junction contained 8 bases not matched to a gene. The CDR3: CASSEGVAGVDEQYF. The CDR3 bases are TGTGCCAGCAGTGAGGGGGTAGCGGGGGTAGACGAGCAGTACTTC. The variable domain in full, with the rest retrieved from reference TRBV2 and TRBJ2-7, is EPEVTQTPSHQVTQMGQEVILRCVPISNHLYFYWYRQILGQKVEFLVSFYNNEISEKSEIFDDQFSVERPDGSNFTLKIRSTKLEDSAMYFCASSEGVAGVDEQYFGPGTRLTVT.

This clonotype has only one observation. V usage is TRBV20-1 and J usage is TRBJ2-2; no definite D call. V was pared by 6 bases and J by 0 bases, with 20 bases between. CDR1 is DFQATT and CDR2 is SNEGSKA in the germline V gene (reference sequence). The CDR3 has 17 residues. CDR3 nucleotides: TGCAGTGCCGCTAGAGATCACTGGCAGTCGAACACCGGGGAGCTGTTTTTT. This codes for CSAARDHWQSNTGELFF.

The chain carries TRBV5-1 and TRBJ1-2; no firm D call. Germline V gene data show CDR1 as SGHRS and CDR2 as YFSETQ. The V end lost 4 bases, the J end lost 3 bases, and 10 bases lay between the germline ends. The CDR3 spans 13 residues. The CDR3 is CASSPILDYGYTF. The CDR3 region has the DNA TGCGCCAGCAGCCCGATATTGGACTATGGCTACACCTTC.